The entry below gives a single TCR beta chain sequence along with its context. What it recognizes is unknown. The entry originates in a study of shared clonotypes between healthy human individuals. Study-wide findings and caveats: Between several donors, naive CD4 clonotypes were shared at a level of about 5%.

An even split of each subset's genomic DNA across several immunoSEQ plates was performed. Clones were read by immunoSEQ multiplex PCR, and TCRdb kept only the in-frame ones, dropping some. The repertoire consists of 1,400,000 or so clones, with 98% occurring once and the leading ten covering about 0.35%. V lost 3 bases and J lost 8; bases outside the gene matches: 11. Germline CDR1 is MDHEN and CDR2 is SYDVKM. This CDR3 is built from 16 residues. The chain links TRBV28 to TRBJ1-4, with 8 bases lining up with TRBD1. This TCR came from a man aged 25-45 years in good health. The sequencing input was naive CD4+ T cells sorted from blood. Stated subset: CD45RA+ positively selected. The CDR3: CASSLSGGPLQEKLFF. The CDR3 coding sequence is TGTGCCAGCAGTTTGTCAGGGGGCCCCCTCCAGGAAAAACTGTTTTTT. The whole variable domain, remainder taken from reference TRBV28 and TRBJ1-4, is DVKVTQSSRYLVKRTGEKVFLECVQDMDHENMFWYRQDPGLGLRLIYFSYDVKMKEKGDIPEGYSVSREKKERFSLILESASTNQTSMYLCASSLSGGPLQEKLFFGSGTQLSVL.